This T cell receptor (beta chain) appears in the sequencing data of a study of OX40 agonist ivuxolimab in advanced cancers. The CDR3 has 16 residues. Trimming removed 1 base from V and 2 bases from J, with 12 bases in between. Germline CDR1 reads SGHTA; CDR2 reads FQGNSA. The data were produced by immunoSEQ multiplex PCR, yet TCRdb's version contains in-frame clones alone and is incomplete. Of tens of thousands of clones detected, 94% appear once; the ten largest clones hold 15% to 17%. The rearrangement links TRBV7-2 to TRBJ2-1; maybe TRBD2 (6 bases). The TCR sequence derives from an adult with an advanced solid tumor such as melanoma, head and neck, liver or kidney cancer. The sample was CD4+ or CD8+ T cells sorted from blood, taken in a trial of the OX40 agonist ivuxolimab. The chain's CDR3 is CASSLESSGPYNEQFF. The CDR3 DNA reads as TGTGCCAGCAGCTTAGAGAGTAGCGGCCCCTACAATGAGCAGTTCTTC.